The clone carrying this T cell receptor beta chain occurred a few times. Per the original data handling: Amplification from reference gene primers served as the basis for estimated nucleated cell counts. Using immunoSEQ multiplex PCR, the repertoire was profiled, and TCRdb retains in-frame clones only, with some absent. The V and J calls and the clone size are those of that table, but D and trimming were determined from the DNA. The sample lists a few hundred thousand clones, roughly 80% occurring once. The data derive from a study of blood T cell repertoires in COVID-19. On the study more broadly: Material from acute and convalescent COVID-19 was sourced from the United States, Italy and Spain. Sample material is recorded as cDNA or gDNA derived from T cells, B-cell-depleted T cells, or PBMCs.

V gave up 5 bases and J gave up 7 bases; unmatched junction bases: 13. This CDR3 contains 15 residues. Looked up from germline, CDR1 is MNHNY and CDR2 is SVGAGI (reference sequence). The gene calls are TRBV6-6 and TRBJ2-5, with TRBD2 matching over 7 bases. Source material: peripheral blood. The clonotype comes from a man between 60 and 75 years old who had recovered from COVID-19. This CDR3 is CASSPRGSQSGTQYF. In DNA form, the CDR3 reads TGTGCCAGCAGTCCGCGCGGGAGTCAGTCGGGGACCCAGTACTTC.